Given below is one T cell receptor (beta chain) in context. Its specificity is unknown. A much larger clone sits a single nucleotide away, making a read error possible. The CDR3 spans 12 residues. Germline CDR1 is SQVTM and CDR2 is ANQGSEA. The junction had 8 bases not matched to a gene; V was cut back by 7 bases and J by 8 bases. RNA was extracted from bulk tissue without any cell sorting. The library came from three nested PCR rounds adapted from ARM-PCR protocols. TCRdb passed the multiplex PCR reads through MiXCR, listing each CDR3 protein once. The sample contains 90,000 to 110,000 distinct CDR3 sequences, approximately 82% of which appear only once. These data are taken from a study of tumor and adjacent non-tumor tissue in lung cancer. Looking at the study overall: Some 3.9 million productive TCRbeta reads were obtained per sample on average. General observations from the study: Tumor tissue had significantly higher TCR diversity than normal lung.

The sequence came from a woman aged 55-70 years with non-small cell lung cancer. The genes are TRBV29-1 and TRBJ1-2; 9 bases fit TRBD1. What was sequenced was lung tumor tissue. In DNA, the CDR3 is TGCAGCGCCGAGACAGGGGGGCTAGGCTACACCTTC. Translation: CSAETGGLGYTF.